Below are 7 T cell receptor beta chains sequenced from a single sample in a study of Ad26.COV2.S vaccination and SARS-CoV-2 variants. Treatment noted: about 20 received Ad26.COV2.S at low or high dose, single or two shots; 5 received placebo; per-sample allocation not given. The investigators took samples on day 63 after the first vaccine or placebo injection. The assay was immunoSEQ multiplex PCR, and TCRdb's table has in-frame clones only and misses some. Among 350,000 to 400,000 clones listed, 70% to 90% were seen once. The sequencing here drew on peripheral blood, taken in a trial of Ad26.COV2.S vaccine versus placebo. The source of these receptors is a person between 18 and 60 years old who received the Ad26.COV2.S COVID-19 vaccine or a placebo.

J is TRBJ2-4 and V is TRBV27; 9 positions agree with TRBD2. This CDR3 spans 15 amino acids. Per the germline V gene, CDR1 is MNHEY and CDR2 is SMNVEV (reference sequence). V shed 5 bases, J shed 1 base, and the junction held 3 bases outside the gene matches. CDR3 loop: CASSPRGGAKNIQYF. DNA for the CDR3: TGTGCCAGCAGTCCGCGGGGGGGGGCCAAAAACATTCAGTACTTC.

The J gene is TRBJ2-5, the V gene TRBV5-5, with 11 bases lining up with TRBD1. Germline CDR1 reads SGHKS; CDR2 reads YYEKEE (reference sequence). J was trimmed by 3 bases and V by 3 bases; bases with no gene match: 1. The CDR3 is 14 residues long. This CDR3 reads CASSWGQGEETQYF. CDR3 DNA: TGTGCCAGCAGCTGGGGACAGGGGGAAGAGACCCAGTACTTC.

The chain combines TRBV3-1 (or the pseudogene TRBV3-2) with TRBJ2-2, with D possibly TRBD2 on 5 matching bases. The germline V and J ends were trimmed by 1 base and 5 bases, with 17 bases remaining between them. This CDR3 has 17 residues. Germline loops: CDR1 LGHDT, CDR2 YNNKEL (reference sequence). DNA for the CDR3: TGTGCCAGCAGCCAAGCCCCAGGACTCACCAGAACCGGGGAGCTGTTTTTT. Encoded protein: CASSQAPGLTRTGELFF.

The chain combines TRBV6-2 or TRBV6-3 with TRBJ2-1; the D gene is possibly TRBD2 (6 bases). Germline CDR1 reads MNHEY; CDR2 reads SVGEGT. The V gene lost 3 bases and the J gene lost 2 bases, with 8 bases spanning the gap. The CDR3 runs to 14 residues. This CDR3 reads CASSYGGAYNEQFF. The CDR3 nucleotides read TGTGCCAGCAGTTATGGCGGGGCCTACAATGAGCAGTTCTTC.

J is TRBJ2-7 and V is TRBV12-3 or TRBV12-4; no clear D gene. The CDR3 consists of 12 residues. The V gene lost 3 bases and the J gene lost 7 bases, with 10 bases spanning the gap. Here the CDR3 reads CASSFGVGEQYF. For the CDR3, the DNA is TGTGCCAGCAGTTTTGGGGTGGGGGAGCAGTACTTC.

The chain is built from TRBV9 and TRBJ2-3, with 8 positions matching TRBD1. J was trimmed by 5 bases and V by 0 bases; bases with no gene match: 8. The germline gives CDR1 SGDLS, CDR2 YYNGEE. This CDR3 has 16 amino acids. CDR3 residues: CASSVAGRGRLDTQYF. The CDR3 DNA follows: TGTGCCAGCAGCGTAGCGGGCAGGGGGCGCTTAGATACGCAGTATTTT.

The chain is built from TRBV6-1 and TRBJ2-1; 10 nucleotides match TRBD1. Germline V gene sequence: CDR1 MNHNS, CDR2 SASEGT. The CDR3 is 16 amino acids. The V gene end was trimmed by 0 bases and the J gene end by 8 bases; junction bases not matched to a gene: 7. For the CDR3, the DNA is TGTGCCAGCAGTGAAGCGGTGGGACAGGGGCTAGATGAGCAGTTCTTC. Its protein product is CASSEAVGQGLDEQFF.